The 18 T cell receptor beta chains in this list originate from one sample, sequenced in a study of blood T cell repertoires in COVID-19. Method: immunoSEQ multiplex PCR; TCRdb's copy keeps in-frame clones and lacks some. The sample lists 150,000 to 200,000 clones, roughly 70% seen once, with about 3% in the top ten. The material sequenced was peripheral blood. These receptors came from a woman of 80 years or more with acute or convalescent COVID-19.

The J gene is TRBJ1-6, the V gene TRBV6-2 or TRBV6-3; possible D gene TRBD1, 6 bases. The CDR3 contains 16 residues. The ends were cut back, 5 bases at V and 7 bases at J, with 18 bases in the middle. The germline V gene encodes CDR1 MNHEY and CDR2 SVGEGT. The chain's CDR3 is CASSQTTGYENSPLHF. CDR3 DNA sequence: TGTGCCAGCAGTCAAACAACAGGGTACGAGAATTCACCCCTCCACTTT.

The sample holds one count of this clone. The genes are TRBV11-3 and TRBJ1-1; D not certain. The V end was cut by 0 bases, the J end by 4 bases, with 6 bases between. This CDR3 contains 13 residues. Germline V gives CDR1 SGHNT, CDR2 YENEEA. The CDR3 nucleotides are TGTGCCAGCAGCTTAGATATCTCCACTGAAGCTTTCTTT. Translated, it gives CASSLDISTEAFF.

This clone was seen a single time. The chain employs TRBV7-9 and TRBJ2-1, with D tentatively TRBD2 (6 bases). The CDR3 has 14 amino acids. Germline V CDR1 and CDR2: SEHNR, FQNEAQ (reference sequence). Trimming pared 4 bases from V and 5 bases from J, leaving 12 bases between. The CDR3 nucleotides read TGTGCCAGCAGCTCGGGGGTAACCGACAATGAGCAGTTCTTC. Protein sequence: CASSSGVTDNEQFF.

The V gene is TRBV29-1, the J gene TRBJ2-3, with TRBD2 matching over 7 bases. Germline CDR1 SQVTM, CDR2 ANQGSEA. This CDR3 is built from 14 residues. V lost 3 bases, J lost 5 bases, and 8 bases stayed unmatched. The CDR3 loop reads CSVESGSGVDTQYF. CDR3 in DNA: TGCAGCGTTGAGAGTGGGAGCGGGGTAGATACGCAGTATTTT.

The chain recombines TRBV14 with TRBJ2-5; D call uncertain. The CDR3 is made up of 13 amino acids. The germline CDR1 and CDR2 sequences are SGHDN and FVKESK. V lost 2 bases, J lost 4 bases, and 8 bases lay in between. The CDR3 is CASSQQVIETQYF. The CDR3 DNA sequence: TGTGCCAGCAGCCAACAGGTTATAGAGACCCAGTACTTC.

V gene TRBV28 combines with J gene TRBJ1-3; D is unresolved. The V and J ends lost 3 bases and 3 bases respectively, with 9 bases between them. The CDR3 has 14 residues. The germline V gene has CDR1 MDHEN and CDR2 SYDVKM. The CDR3 reads CASSLWQIGNTIYF. The CDR3 DNA sequence: TGTGCCAGCAGTTTGTGGCAGATTGGAAACACCATATATTTT.

V usage is TRBV9 and J usage is TRBJ2-7; D may be TRBD2 (5 bases). The CDR3 sequence is 15 residues long. Trimming removed 0 bases at V and 4 bases at J, with 14 bases between. Germline CDR1 reads SGDLS; CDR2 reads YYNGEE. The chain's CDR3 is CASSVAPADYYEQYF. DNA for the CDR3: TGTGCCAGCAGCGTAGCACCAGCGGATTATTACGAGCAGTACTTC.

The J gene is TRBJ2-3, the V gene TRBV18; TRBD2 matches 11 bases. V was pared by 6 bases and J by 1 base, with 9 bases of the junction left unmatched. Germline lookup yields CDR1 KGHSH and CDR2 LQKENI. The CDR3 has 17 amino acids. The CDR3: CASSPILAGGGTDTQYF. The CDR3, as DNA: TGTGCCAGCTCGCCCATTCTAGCGGGAGGTGGCACAGATACGCAGTATTTT.

The chain couples TRBV10-3 to TRBJ2-5; D may be TRBD1 (5 bases). Per germline, CDR1 ENHRY and CDR2 SYGVKD. CDR3 length: 14 amino acids. Trimming shortened V by 8 bases and J by 2 bases, and 15 bases separated the two germline ends. CDR3 region: CAIAPTTGQETQYF. The DNA for the CDR3 is TGTGCCATCGCCCCCACTACAGGACAAGAGACCCAGTACTTC.

The chain combines TRBV5-1 with TRBJ1-1, with 7 bases fitting TRBD1. V lost 2 bases and J lost 4; bases outside the gene matches: 11. Germline loops: CDR1 SGHRS, CDR2 YFSETQ. This CDR3 is 16 amino acids long. Here the CDR3 DNA reads TGCGCCAGCAGCTTCAGGACAGGAGTTATTCGCACTGAAGCTTTCTTT. It encodes CASSFRTGVIRTEAFF.

The genes are TRBV18 and TRBJ1-2; 10 nucleotides line up with TRBD1. Germline lookup yields CDR1 KGHSH and CDR2 LQKENI. V gave up 3 bases and J gave up 8 bases; unmatched junction bases: 6. The CDR3 contains 14 residues. CDR3 region: CASSPGQGVNGYTF. The DNA for the CDR3 is TGTGCCAGCTCACCTGGACAGGGGGTAAACGGCTACACCTTC.

The CDR3 reads CASSHEVAVYSTDTQYF. The DNA of the CDR3 is TGTGCCAGCAGCCACGAGGTAGCGGTTTATAGCACAGATACGCAGTATTTT. The rearrangement joins TRBV6-2 or TRBV6-3 to TRBJ2-3; TRBD2 is a possible D gene (6 bases). There are 17 residues in the CDR3. Trimming removed 6 bases at V and 0 bases at J, with 19 bases between. The V gene's germline CDR1 is MNHEY and CDR2 SVGEGT.

The chain joins TRBV6-5 to TRBJ1-2; 9 positions match TRBD1. The ends lost 6 bases at V and 2 bases at J; junction bases unmatched: 4. CDR1 and CDR2 from the germline V gene are MNHEY and SVGAGI. This CDR3 is built from 14 residues. The CDR3 region has the DNA TGTGCCAGCAGAAAACAGGGGGCGAACTATGGCTACACCTTC. The encoded protein is CASRKQGANYGYTF.

The chain recombines TRBV7-6 with TRBJ1-1; tentative D call: TRBD1 (5 bases). The CDR3 consists of 13 residues. Trimming shortened V by 2 bases and J by 6 bases, and 10 bases separated the two germline ends. The germline CDR1 and CDR2 sequences are SGHVS and FNYEAQ. The CDR3 DNA follows: TGTGCCAGCAGCTTAACGGGGGAGGCTGAAGCTTTCTTT. This codes for CASSLTGEAEAFF.

The rearrangement links TRBV11-2 to TRBJ2-7; 10 positions match TRBD1. V was clipped by 1 base and J by 2 bases; unmatched bases: 8. The CDR3 sequence is 17 residues long. Per germline, CDR1 SGHAT and CDR2 FQNNGV. The CDR3 DNA reads as TGTGCCAGCAGCTTAGTCCCCGGACAGGGGGGGGCCTACGAGCAGTACTTC. Translation: CASSLVPGQGGAYEQYF.

This clone turned up a few times. The chain joins TRBV29-1 to TRBJ1-5; D is ambiguous. This CDR3 has 14 amino acids. V was shortened by 7 bases and J by 2 bases, with 15 bases between the two germline ends. Germline V gene lookup returns CDR1 SQVTM and CDR2 ANQGSEA. CDR3 amino acids: CSALARGGNQPQHF. Written as DNA, the CDR3 is TGCAGCGCTCTCGCTCGGGGAGGCAATCAGCCCCAGCATTTT. Supplemented by reference TRBV29-1 and TRBJ1-5, the full variable domain reads SAVISQKPSRDICQRGTSLTIQCQVDSQVTMMFWYRQQPGQSLTLIATANQGSEATYESGFVIDKFPISRPNLTFSTLTVSNMSPEDSSIYLCSALARGGNQPQHFGDGTRLSIL.

The chain couples TRBV28 to TRBJ1-2, with D possibly matching TRBD1 (6 bases). The CDR3 contains 14 residues. Germline CDR1 reads MDHEN; CDR2 reads SYDVKM. The V end lost 10 bases, the J end lost 0 bases, and 15 bases lay between the germline ends. The CDR3: CAIAGGAANYGYTF. The CDR3 DNA reads as TGTGCCATCGCCGGGGGGGCCGCTAACTATGGCTACACCTTC.

The CDR3 nucleotides read TGTGCCAGCAGCTTCTGGAACACCGGGGAGCTGTTTTTT. Encoded protein: CASSFWNTGELFF. The chain recombines TRBV28 with TRBJ2-2; D is uncertain. V gave up 6 bases and J gave up 1 base, with 6 bases separating them. Per the germline V gene, CDR1 is MDHEN and CDR2 is SYDVKM. CDR3 size: 13 residues.